The entry below gives a single T cell receptor (beta chain) sequence along with its context. Its specificity is not known. Ahead of thyroid surgery, no patient had received treatment of any kind. This sample stems from a study of metastatic and nonmetastatic thyroid tumors. Study-wide points: As reported, TCR beta diversity in blood and tumor was significantly higher in malignant thyroid tumors than in benign nodules.

TCRdb re-analyzed the PCR reads using MiXCR. The repertoire holds around 19,000 clones, with 25% to 30% as singletons. Germline-derived CDR1 and CDR2 are MNHNS and SASEGT. The ends lost 8 bases at V and 7 bases at J; junction bases unmatched: 9. The length of the CDR3 is 13 residues. The source material was tumor tissue. This sequence was found in a male donor with papillary thyroid cancer or a benign thyroid nodule (not recorded which). Some clones in this sample may be carry-over from other donors' samples. The chain uses TRBV6-1 and TRBJ2-7; TRBD1 matches 9 bases. Here the CDR3 DNA reads TGTGCCAGCTTGGGGACAGGGATGGGGGAGCAGTACTTC. Translation: CASLGTGMGEQYF.